The 11 T cell receptor beta chains reported below all come from one sample, sequenced in a study of spatial heterogeneity in lung cancer (dated by TCRdb to the late 2010s). The library relied on 5' RACE. This sample was sequenced with a NextSeq 500. TCRdb reanalyzed the raw reads on its own, using fastp at Q25 for trimming and MiXCR for clone calling, and kept in-frame beta chains. Rows matching on CDR3 protein sequence are summarized as one entry with the most common DNA and genes. For this sample the table gives about 39,000 distinct CDR3 sequences, of which roughly 3% were detected only once. The biggest ten clones account for 30% to 45% of the sample. The time point label corresponds to: sample taken at primary tumor resection. This specimen consisted of normal lung tissue next to the tumor, obtained at surgery. These receptors were taken from a male donor with early-stage non-small cell lung cancer.

The table lists this clonotype with many counts. CDR3 in DNA: TGTGCCAGCAGTTACTCGATTGGCTCCACAGATACGCAGTATTTT. Encoded protein: CASSYSIGSTDTQYF. V and J are TRBV6-5 and TRBJ2-3; no clear D gene. V was pared by 0 bases and J by 2 bases, with 9 bases between. Germline CDR1 and CDR2: MNHEY and SVGAGI. The CDR3 loop spans 15 amino acids.

In its sample, this clonotype was seen many times. This chain connects TRBV27 to TRBJ2-3; maybe TRBD2 (5 bases). V shed 6 bases and J shed 1 base, with 8 bases lying between them. This CDR3 is built from 13 residues. The germline CDR1 and CDR2 sequences are MNHEY and SMNVEV (reference sequence). The CDR3 spells CASRLSGTDTQYF. CDR3 nucleotide sequence: TGTGCCAGCAGGCTTAGCGGCACAGATACGCAGTATTTT.

This clonotype was detected many times. The chain has TRBV2 and TRBJ2-4; a weak D match, TRBD1 (6 bases). This CDR3 has 14 residues. Per germline, CDR1 SNHLY and CDR2 FYNNEI. Trimming stripped 4 bases from V and 3 bases from J, with 10 bases between. The CDR3 DNA reads as TGTGCCAGCAGTGTATCCAGGGGCAAAAACATTCAGTACTTC. It specifies CASSVSRGKNIQYF.

This clonotype has at least ten counts. The rearrangement joins TRBV7-9 to TRBJ2-2; D is unclear. V lost 1 base and J 5 bases, leaving 5 bases between the germline ends. Germline lookup yields CDR1 SEHNR and CDR2 FQNEAQ (reference sequence). CDR3 size: 13 residues. CDR3 sequence: CASSLDVTGELFF. The CDR3, as DNA: TGTGCCAGCAGCTTAGATGTAACCGGGGAGCTGTTTTTT.

This clonotype was counted ten times or more. Here the CDR3 DNA reads TGTGCCAGCAGCGTTCGACAGGGAGGTTCACCCCTCCACTTT. Its protein is CASSVRQGGSPLHF. This rearrangement joins TRBV2 to TRBJ1-6; 7 bases are a match to TRBD1. V lost 6 bases to trimming and J lost 9 bases; unmatched junction nucleotides: 8. Germline CDR1 reads SNHLY; CDR2 reads FYNNEI. There are 14 residues in the CDR3.

This clonotype has a count of ten or more. This chain joins TRBV2 and TRBJ1-3, with unresolved D. Trimming removed 4 bases at V and 4 bases at J, with 8 bases between. There are 13 residues in the CDR3. CDR1 is SNHLY and CDR2 is FYNNEI in the germline V gene. CDR3 sequence reads: CASSAGWGNTIYF. Written as DNA, the CDR3 is TGTGCCAGCAGTGCGGGGTGGGGAAACACCATATATTTT.

The sample holds many counts of this clonotype. Written as DNA, the CDR3 is TGTGCCAGCTCCCCGGCCCTAGCGAGCGGTTACGAGCAGTACTTC. Translation gives CASSPALASGYEQYF. The chain links TRBV18 to TRBJ2-7; possible D gene TRBD2, 6 bases. CDR3 length: 15 residues. Germline V gene sequence: CDR1 KGHSH, CDR2 LQKENI. V was cut by 6 bases and J by 4 bases, with 19 bases left in between.

In this sample, this clonotype turned up many times. This sequence joins TRBV20-1 and TRBJ2-3; 10 bases agree with TRBD2. CDR1 is DFQATT and CDR2 is SNEGSKA in the germline V gene (reference sequence). CDR3 size: 15 residues. The junction had 12 bases not matched to a gene; V was cut back by 8 bases and J by 4 bases. The CDR3 loop is CSSEREGRLADTQYF. The DNA of the CDR3 is TGCAGTTCTGAGCGGGAGGGCCGGTTAGCAGATACGCAGTATTTT.

The table lists this clonotype with many counts. The rearrangement joins TRBV3-1 to TRBJ1-6; possibly TRBD1 for D (6 bases). V lost 8 bases and J 9 bases, leaving 11 bases between the germline ends. The CDR3 is 12 amino acids. Germline values: CDR1 LGHDT, CDR2 YNNKEL (reference sequence). CDR3: CASQGTGSPLHF. Written as DNA, the CDR3 is TGTGCCAGCCAGGGGACCGGTTCACCCCTCCACTTT.

There are many counts of this clonotype. J is TRBJ2-5 and V is TRBV24-1; D gene uncertain. Trimming stripped 2 bases from V and 2 bases from J, with 8 bases between. CDR1 is KGHDR and CDR2 is SFDVKD in the germline V gene. The CDR3 covers 14 residues. The CDR3 DNA follows: TGTGCCACCAGTGATTACAGTACACAAGAGACCCAGTACTTC. Amino acid sequence: CATSDYSTQETQYF.

This clonotype was seen repeatedly, ten times or more. The chain uses TRBV2 and TRBJ2-2; 7 bases fit TRBD2. V lost 7 bases and J lost 4; bases outside the gene matches: 6. Germline V lookup: CDR1 SNHLY, CDR2 FYNNEI. This CDR3 is built from 14 residues. The CDR3 loop is CASIRGGSTGELFF. The CDR3 nucleotides are TGTGCCAGCATCCGGGGCGGGAGCACCGGGGAGCTGTTTTTT.